This TCR beta chain was retrieved from a study of blood T cell repertoires in COVID-19. Study-wide background: Samples came from the United States, Italy and Spain, spanning acute and convalescent COVID-19. The cDNA or gDNA used as material had been derived from T cells, B-cell-depleted T cells, or PBMCs.

This clone was detected once. Germline loops: CDR1 SGHRS, CDR2 YFSETQ. The CDR3 has 16 residues. V gave up 0 bases and J gave up 3 bases, with 13 bases separating them. It was during active infection that Seattle patients were enrolled and then longitudinally followed. Using immunoSEQ multiplex PCR, the repertoire was profiled, and TCRdb retains in-frame clones only, with some absent. The table records roughly 140,000 clones, 85% of them present only once. The chain combines TRBV5-1 with TRBJ1-5; D ambiguous. Sequences were obtained from peripheral blood. The sequence derives from a woman aged 60-70 years with COVID-19, enrolled during active disease. CDR3 in DNA: TGCGCCAGCAGCTTGGAGAATCGGGTTAACAATCAGCCCCAGCATTTT. This codes for CASSLENRVNNQPQHF.